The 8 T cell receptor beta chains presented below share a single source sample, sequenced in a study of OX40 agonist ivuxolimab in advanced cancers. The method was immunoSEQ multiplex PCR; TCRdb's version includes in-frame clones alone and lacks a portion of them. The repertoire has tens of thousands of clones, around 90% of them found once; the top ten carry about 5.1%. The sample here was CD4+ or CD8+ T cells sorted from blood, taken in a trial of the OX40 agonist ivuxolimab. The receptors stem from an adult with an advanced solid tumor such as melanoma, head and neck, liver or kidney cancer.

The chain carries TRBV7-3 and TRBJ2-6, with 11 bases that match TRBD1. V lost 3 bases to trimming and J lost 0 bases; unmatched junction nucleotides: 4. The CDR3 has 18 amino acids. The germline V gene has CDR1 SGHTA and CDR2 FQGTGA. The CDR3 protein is CASSFSGQGGSGANVLTF. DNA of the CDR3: TGTGCCAGCAGCTTTTCGGGACAGGGGGGCTCTGGGGCCAACGTCCTGACTTTC.

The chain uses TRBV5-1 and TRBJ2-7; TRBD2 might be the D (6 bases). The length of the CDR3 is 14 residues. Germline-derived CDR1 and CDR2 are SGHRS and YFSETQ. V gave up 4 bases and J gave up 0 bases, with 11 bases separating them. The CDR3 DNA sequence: TGCGCCAGCAGCCCCGGGACTCCCTCCTACGAGCAGTACTTC. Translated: CASSPGTPSYEQYF.

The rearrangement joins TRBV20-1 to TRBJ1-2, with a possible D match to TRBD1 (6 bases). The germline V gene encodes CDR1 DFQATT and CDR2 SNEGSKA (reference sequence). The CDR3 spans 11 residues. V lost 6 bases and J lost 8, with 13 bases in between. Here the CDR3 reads CSARTVEGYTF. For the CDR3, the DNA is TGCAGTGCCAGGACAGTTGAAGGCTACACCTTC.

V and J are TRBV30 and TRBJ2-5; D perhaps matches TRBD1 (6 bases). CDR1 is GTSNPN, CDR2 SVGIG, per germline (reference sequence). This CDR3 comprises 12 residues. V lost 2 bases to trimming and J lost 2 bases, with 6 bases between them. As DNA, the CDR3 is TGTGCCTGGAGTAGGGGGCAAGAGACCCAGTACTTC. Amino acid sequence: CAWSRGQETQYF.

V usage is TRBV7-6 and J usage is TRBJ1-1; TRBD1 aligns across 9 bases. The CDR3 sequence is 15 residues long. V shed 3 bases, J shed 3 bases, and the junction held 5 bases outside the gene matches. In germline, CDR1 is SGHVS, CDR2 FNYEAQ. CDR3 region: CASSLTGGDDTEAFF. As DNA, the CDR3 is TGTGCCAGCAGCTTGACAGGGGGGGATGACACTGAAGCTTTCTTT.

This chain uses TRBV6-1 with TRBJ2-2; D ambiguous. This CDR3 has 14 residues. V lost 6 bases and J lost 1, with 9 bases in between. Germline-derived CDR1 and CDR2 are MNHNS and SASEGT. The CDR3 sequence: CASSGQMNTGELFF. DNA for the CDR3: TGTGCCAGCAGCGGCCAGATGAACACCGGGGAGCTGTTTTTT.

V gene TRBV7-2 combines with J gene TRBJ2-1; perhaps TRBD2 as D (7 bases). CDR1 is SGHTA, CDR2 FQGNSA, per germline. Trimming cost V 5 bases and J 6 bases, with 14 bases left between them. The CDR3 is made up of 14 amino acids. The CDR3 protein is CASSLGGAGNEQFF. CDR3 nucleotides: TGTGCCAGCAGCCTGGGGGGGGCGGGCAATGAGCAGTTCTTC.

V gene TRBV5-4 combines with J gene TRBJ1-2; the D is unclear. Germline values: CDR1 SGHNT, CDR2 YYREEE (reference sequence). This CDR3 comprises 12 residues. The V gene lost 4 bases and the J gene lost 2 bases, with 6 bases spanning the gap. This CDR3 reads CASSTDNYGYTF. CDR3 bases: TGTGCCAGCAGCACCGACAACTATGGCTACACCTTC.